This passage covers 18 T cell receptor beta chains from one sample sequenced in a study of cytomegalovirus exposure and HLA in healthy donors. Both 60 Vbeta primers and 13 Jbeta primers went into the PCR. Data came from immunoSEQ multiplex PCR; TCRdb stores just in-frame clones and leaves some out. The sample shows about 190,000 clones, 80% to 85% of them seen only once. The sequenced material came from PBMCs. All receptors come from a man aged 40-49 years in good health and CMV-seropositive.

The V gene is TRBV11-2, the J gene TRBJ1-2; maybe TRBD1 (6 bases). The CDR3 totals 14 residues. The V end was cut by 1 base, the J end by 4 bases, with 10 bases between. In germline, CDR1 is SGHAT, CDR2 FQNNGV. The CDR3 DNA reads as TGTGCCAGCAGCTTAGGACAGGCCGGCTATGGCTACACCTTC. Translating gives CASSLGQAGYGYTF.

The chain recombines TRBV7-9 with TRBJ1-1; no clear D gene. Germline values: CDR1 SEHNR, CDR2 FQNEAQ (reference sequence). V lost 4 bases to trimming and J lost 11 bases, with 8 bases between them. This CDR3 has 10 amino acids. CDR3 bases: TGTGCCAGCAGCTCCTTGTCGGCTTTCTTT. Encoded protein: CASSSLSAFF.

The V and J genes are TRBV7-2 and TRBJ1-2; D gene ambiguous. The CDR3 has 17 amino acids. V was cut by 6 bases and J by 2 bases, with 22 bases left in between. Germline-derived CDR1 and CDR2 are SGHTA and FQGNSA. The CDR3 sequence: CASRSGIGRVSNYGYTF. CDR3 nucleotide sequence: TGTGCCAGCAGGTCCGGTATTGGGCGGGTCAGCAACTATGGCTACACCTTC. The full variable domain, rest sourced from reference TRBV7-2 and TRBJ1-2, is GAGVSQSPSNKVTEKGKDVELRCDPISGHTALYWYRQSLGQGLEFLIYFQGNSAPDKSGLPSDRFSAERTGGSVSTLTIQRTQQEDSAVYLCASRSGIGRVSNYGYTFGSGTRLTVV.

The J gene is TRBJ2-1, the V gene TRBV6-6, with a tentative D call TRBD1 (6 bases). The CDR3 runs 13 residues. V lost 6 bases to trimming and J lost 5 bases, with 11 bases between them. Germline CDR1 MNHNY, CDR2 SVGAGI (reference sequence). CDR3 residues: CASRRYRDNEQFF. CDR3 DNA sequence: TGTGCCAGCAGACGTTACAGGGACAATGAGCAGTTCTTC.

This sequence joins TRBV5-1 and TRBJ1-3, with D perhaps matching TRBD1 (6 bases). The V and J ends lost 4 bases and 1 base respectively, with 9 bases between them. The CDR3 contains 14 residues. The V gene's germline CDR1 is SGHRS and CDR2 YFSETQ. CDR3 residues: CASSLQGSGNTIYF. CDR3 DNA: TGCGCCAGCAGCCTCCAGGGGTCTGGAAACACCATATATTTT.

In its sample, this clone was seen a few times. CDR3 region: CASSVQDGGTQYF. The DNA for the CDR3 is TGTGCCAGCAGCGTACAGGACGGGGGGACCCAGTACTTC. The V and J genes are TRBV9 and TRBJ2-5, with a possible D match to TRBD2 (6 bases). The CDR3 has 13 amino acids. V gave up 1 base and J gave up 7 bases, with 11 bases separating them. Germline V gene data show CDR1 as SGDLS and CDR2 as YYNGEE.

This clone was detected only a few times. The gene calls are TRBV19 and TRBJ2-7, with 10 bases matching TRBD2. Germline CDR1 reads LNHDA; CDR2 reads SQIVND (reference sequence). V dropped 4 bases and J dropped 7; count of bases not matched to a gene: 7. The CDR3 has 14 amino acids. In DNA, the CDR3 is TGTGCCAGTAGTAATCTAGCGGGGGCTGCGGAGCAGTACTTC. This gives the protein CASSNLAGAAEQYF. The complete variable domain, with remaining parts taken from reference TRBV19 and TRBJ2-7, reads DGGITQSPKYLFRKEGQNVTLSCEQNLNHDAMYWYRQDPGQGLRLIYYSQIVNDFQKGDIAEGYSVSREKKESFPLTVTSAQKNPTAFYLCASSNLAGAAEQYFGPGTRLTVT.

The V and J genes are TRBV9 and TRBJ2-1; 13 bases fit TRBD2. The CDR3 has 20 amino acids. The germline V gene has CDR1 SGDLS and CDR2 YYNGEE. V shed 4 bases, J shed 4 bases, and the junction held 17 bases outside the gene matches. The CDR3 DNA is TGTGCCAGCAGCCCTGGGGGAGGACTAGCGGGGGCCTTCTCTTACAATGAGCAGTTCTTC. Residues: CASSPGGGLAGAFSYNEQFF.

The chain couples TRBV5-6 to TRBJ1-1; D might be TRBD1 (5 bases). V lost 3 bases to trimming and J lost 0 bases, with 12 bases between them. The germline V gene encodes CDR1 SGHDT and CDR2 YYEEEE. The CDR3 consists of 15 residues. CDR3 sequence: CASSSWTSMNTEAFF. CDR3 coding DNA: TGTGCCAGCAGCTCCTGGACAAGTATGAACACTGAAGCTTTCTTT. Supplemented by reference TRBV5-6 and TRBJ1-1, the full variable domain reads DAGVTQSPTHLIKTRGQQVTLRCSPKSGHDTVSWYQQALGQGPQFIFQYYEEEERQRGNFPDRFSGHQFPNYSSELNVNALLLGDSALYLCASSSWTSMNTEAFFGQGTRLTVV.

The CDR3 DNA reads TGTGCCAGCAGTCCCCGGGACAGGGGACACTACGAGCAGTACTTC. It codes for CASSPRDRGHYEQYF. This rearrangement joins TRBV6-1 to TRBJ2-7; 10 bases agree with TRBD1. Per germline, CDR1 MNHNS and CDR2 SASEGT. CDR3 length: 15 residues. With 5 bases clipped from V and 3 bases from J, the junction kept 7 bases outside the gene matches.

V usage is TRBV6-5 and J usage is TRBJ2-3; 8 bases fit TRBD1. Germline loops: CDR1 MNHEY, CDR2 SVGAGI. CDR3 size: 15 residues. V was clipped by 4 bases and J by 2 bases; unmatched bases: 5. CDR3 sequence: CASSFMDRATDTQYF. CDR3 sequence (DNA): TGTGCCAGCAGTTTTATGGACAGGGCCACAGATACGCAGTATTTT.

The gene calls are TRBV30 and TRBJ2-6, with 10 bases matching TRBD1. V was pared by 3 bases and J by 0 bases, with 8 bases of the junction left unmatched. The CDR3 runs 18 residues. Germline V lookup: CDR1 GTSNPN, CDR2 SVGIG (reference sequence). The CDR3 spells CAWSVDRGKGSGANVLTF. In DNA form, the CDR3 reads TGTGCCTGGAGCGTGGACAGGGGGAAGGGCTCTGGGGCCAACGTCCTGACTTTC.

The V and J genes are TRBV9 and TRBJ1-2; maybe TRBD1 (5 bases). This CDR3 contains 13 residues. V lost 7 bases and J lost 6, with 16 bases in between. CDR1 is SGDLS, CDR2 YYNGEE, per germline. CDR3 sequence: CASLGGSGNGYTF. CDR3 in DNA: TGTGCCAGCTTGGGGGGGTCGGGTAATGGCTACACCTTC.

This chain links TRBV28 with TRBJ2-5; 9 bases match TRBD1. This CDR3 contains 16 residues. Unmatched junction bases numbered 10, after V lost 4 bases and J lost 4 bases. The germline gives CDR1 MDHEN, CDR2 SYDVKM. For the CDR3, the DNA is TGTGCCAGCAGTTCAAGACGGGACAGGGCGGGAGAGACCCAGTACTTC. Translated, it gives CASSSRRDRAGETQYF.

On this clone: Sequence at one end of the junction differs from germline and may be a read error. The chain is built from TRBV28 and TRBJ2-3; TRBD1 might be the D (5 bases). The CDR3 runs to 13 residues. Looked up from germline, CDR1 is MDHEN and CDR2 is SYDVKM. CDR3 sequence (DNA): TGTGCCAGCAGTTTATTAGGGGCCTCATCCGCGGATTTT. Translating it yields CASSLLGASSADF.

This chain joins TRBV28 and TRBJ2-7, with TRBD2 identical over 9 bases. CDR1 is MDHEN, CDR2 SYDVKM, per germline. The CDR3 loop spans 15 amino acids. The ends lost 6 bases at V and 2 bases at J; junction bases unmatched: 8. CDR3 DNA: TGTGCCAGCAGGTTTGGCGGGGGGGAAACCTACGAGCAGTACTTC. Protein product: CASRFGGGETYEQYF.

The chain has TRBV4-1 and TRBJ1-1; D is unresolved. The germline gives CDR1 MGHRA, CDR2 YSYEKL. The CDR3 is 14 residues long. V lost 0 bases, J lost 1 base, and 6 bases lay in between. The CDR3 bases are TGCGCCAGCAGCCAAGATGCGGGGAACACTGAAGCTTTCTTT. Protein sequence: CASSQDAGNTEAFF.

This clone was recorded a few times. The chain carries TRBV4-2 and TRBJ1-1; D remains unclear. CDR1 is LGHNA, CDR2 YNFKEQ, per germline. V was shortened by 1 base and J by 0 bases, with 9 bases between the two germline ends. This CDR3 is built from 15 residues. CDR3 loop: CASSQGSSMNTEAFF. The CDR3, as DNA: TGTGCCAGCAGCCAAGGTTCTTCTATGAACACTGAAGCTTTCTTT.